The 20 T cell receptor beta chains presented below share a single source sample, sequenced in a study of T cells after posttransplantation cyclophosphamide. TCRdb's table, derived via immunoSEQ multiplex PCR, lists solely in-frame clones and lacks some. The sample has under 15,000 clones; about 85% are singletons. The sequenced sample was memory CD4+ T cells sorted from PBMCs. The receptor set was obtained from a man aged 45-65 years in good health, CMV-negative, and a related stem cell transplant donor.

V is TRBV18 and J is TRBJ1-2, with D perhaps matching TRBD1 (5 bases). V lost 2 bases to trimming and J lost 6 bases, with 7 bases between them. The germline CDR1 and CDR2 sequences are KGHSH and LQKENI. The CDR3 runs 12 residues. CDR3 amino acids: CASSPSRDGYTF. DNA for the CDR3: TGTGCCAGCTCACCATCCAGGGATGGCTACACCTTC. The variable domain in full, completed from reference TRBV18 and TRBJ1-2, reads NAGVMQNPRHLVRRRGQEARLRCSPMKGHSHVYWYRQLPEEGLKFMVYLQKENIIDESGMPKERFSAEFPKEGPSILRIQQVVRGDSAAYFCASSPSRDGYTFGSGTRLTVV.

The CDR3 DNA reads TGTGCCAGCAGCCCCGGGTTGGGACAGAGCTATGGCTACACCTTC. It is translated as CASSPGLGQSYGYTF. The V gene is TRBV7-8, the J gene TRBJ1-2; TRBD1 matches at 7 bases. The germline CDR1 and CDR2 sequences are SGHVS and FQNEAQ. The CDR3 covers 15 residues. Trimming removed 5 bases from V and 4 bases from J; junction bases left unmatched: 10.

The sample holds one count of this clone. The chain carries TRBV9 and TRBJ2-3; 7 bases align to TRBD1. The CDR3 spans 12 residues. With V trimmed by 4 bases and J by 5 bases, 1 base remained unmatched. Germline V gene sequence: CDR1 SGDLS, CDR2 YYNGEE. The CDR3: CASSQGVDTQYF. CDR3 DNA sequence: TGTGCCAGCAGCCAGGGGGTAGATACGCAGTATTTT.

About this clone itself: One junction end disagrees with the germline gene, perhaps due to a read error. The rearrangement uses TRBV6-5 and TRBJ1-3, with D unresolved. There are 14 residues in the CDR3. The V gene's germline CDR1 is MNHEY and CDR2 SVGAGI. CDR3 residues: CASSYLRSGNTIYF. Here the CDR3 DNA reads TGTGCCAGCAGCTACTTGAGGTCTGGAAACACCATATATTTT.

The chain recombines TRBV18 with TRBJ2-1, with D uncertain. The V end lost 5 bases, the J end lost 10 bases, and 15 bases lay between the germline ends. The V gene's germline CDR1 is KGHSH and CDR2 LQKENI. CDR3 size: 13 residues. The CDR3 DNA reads as TGTGCCAGCTCAGTCTCGCGATTCAACGAGCAGTTCTTC. It is translated as CASSVSRFNEQFF.

This sequence joins TRBV11-2 and TRBJ2-7; the match to TRBD2 covers 13 bases. Trimming cost V 5 bases and J 7 bases; bases outside gene matches: 8. The germline V gene encodes CDR1 SGHAT and CDR2 FQNNGV. The CDR3 is 15 residues long. As DNA, the CDR3 is TGTGCCAGCAGCACCGGACTAGCGGGAGCTCGGGAGCAGTACTTC. Amino acids: CASSTGLAGAREQYF.

This chain links TRBV5-1 with TRBJ2-5, with D tentatively TRBD2 (6 bases). V lost 8 bases and J 5 bases, leaving 19 bases between the germline ends. Per germline, CDR1 SGHRS and CDR2 YFSETQ. The CDR3 is 14 residues long. The CDR3 bases are TGCGCCAGTGGGGATACGAGTGGAGGGGAGACCCAGTACTTC. As protein: CASGDTSGGETQYF.

The chain uses TRBV5-5 and TRBJ1-2; no firm D call. Trimming shortened V by 2 bases and J by 12 bases, and 20 bases separated the two germline ends. CDR1 is SGHKS, CDR2 YYEKEE, per germline (reference sequence). The CDR3 covers 14 residues. CDR3 loop: CASSFIGNNPGNTF. The DNA of the CDR3 is TGTGCCAGCAGCTTCATAGGAAACAATCCGGGAAACACCTTC.

The chain employs TRBV11-2 and TRBJ2-7, with 7 bases aligning to TRBD2. Germline assignment: CDR1 SGHAT and CDR2 FQNNGV. With V trimmed by 5 bases and J by 2 bases, 18 bases remained unmatched. This CDR3 has 18 residues. CDR3 protein: CASSPSGREKGKPYEQYF. DNA of the CDR3: TGTGCCAGCAGCCCTTCCGGGCGGGAGAAGGGTAAACCCTACGAGCAGTACTTC.

The chain recombines TRBV11-2 with TRBJ2-7, with TRBD2 as a possible D gene (5 bases). V lost 5 bases, J lost 0 bases, and 14 bases lay in between. The CDR3 contains 15 residues. Per the germline V gene, CDR1 is SGHAT and CDR2 is FQNNGV. The DNA of the CDR3 is TGTGCCAGCAGCGCACTAGGGCAGAGCTCCTACGAGCAGTACTTC. This encodes CASSALGQSSYEQYF. Based on the CDR3 plus reference TRBV11-2 and TRBJ2-7, the full variable domain is EAGVAQSPRYKIIEKRQSVAFWCNPISGHATLYWYQQILGQGPKLLIQFQNNGVVDDSQLPKDRFSAERLKGVDSTLKIQPAKLEDSAVYLCASSALGQSSYEQYFGPGTRLTVT.

The rearrangement uses TRBV12-5 and TRBJ1-3; 7 bases fit TRBD1. The CDR3 length is 14 residues. CDR1 LGHNT and CDR2 FRNRAP come from the germline V gene. V trimming: 4 bases; J trimming: 2 bases; junction bases outside the gene matches: 2. CDR3 in amino acids: CASGSGQPGNTIYF. The CDR3 DNA follows: TGTGCTAGTGGTTCGGGACAGCCTGGAAACACCATATATTTT.

The J gene is TRBJ1-1, the V gene TRBV7-3; maybe TRBD1 (5 bases). Germline V CDR1 and CDR2: SGHTA, FQGTGA. The CDR3 has 14 residues. With 2 bases removed from V and 7 bases from J, the gap between germline ends came to 14 bases. Written as DNA, the CDR3 is TGTGCCAGCAGCTTAGGAGGGCGGACATATGAAGCTTTCTTT. Translating it yields CASSLGGRTYEAFF.

The V gene is TRBV19, the J gene TRBJ1-6; 8 positions agree with TRBD1. The germline V gene encodes CDR1 LNHDA and CDR2 SQIVND (reference sequence). This CDR3 region has 17 residues. Trimming removed 3 bases from V and 8 bases from J; junction bases left unmatched: 12. Written as DNA, the CDR3 is TGTGCCAGTAGTATCGACAGGGGAGGGTGGAATCATTCACCCCTCCACTTT. Amino acids: CASSIDRGGWNHSPLHF.

The chain couples TRBV11-3 to TRBJ2-1; D is possibly TRBD2 (6 bases). V shed 2 bases and J shed 1 base, with 9 bases lying between them. CDR3 length: 15 residues. Germline V gene sequence: CDR1 SGHNT, CDR2 YENEEA. CDR3 residues: CASSLQSGSYNEQFF. The DNA for the CDR3 is TGTGCCAGCAGCTTACAAAGCGGGTCCTACAATGAGCAGTTCTTC.

The chain carries TRBV7-2 and TRBJ2-3; maybe TRBD1 (6 bases). Germline values: CDR1 SGHTA, CDR2 FQGNSA. The CDR3 is made up of 16 amino acids. V lost 6 bases, J lost 0 bases, and 16 bases lay in between. CDR3 nucleotide sequence: TGTGCCAGCAGTCTGCAGGGGATTTCTAGCACAGATACGCAGTATTTT. As protein: CASSLQGISSTDTQYF. Using reference TRBV7-2 and TRBJ2-3 for the parts outside the CDR3, the full variable domain is GAGVSQSPSNKVTEKGKDVELRCDPISGHTALYWYRQSLGQGLEFLIYFQGNSAPDKSGLPSDRFSAERTGGSVSTLTIQRTQQEDSAVYLCASSLQGISSTDTQYFGPGTRLTVL.

Written as DNA, the CDR3 is TGTGCCAGCAGCCTCAGTCAGGCTAGCGCATCAGAGACCCAGTACTTC. This codes for CASSLSQASASETQYF. The chain couples TRBV7-2 to TRBJ2-5, with D perhaps matching TRBD2 (6 bases). Trimming pared 5 bases from V and 4 bases from J, leaving 20 bases between. Germline V gene data show CDR1 as SGHTA and CDR2 as FQGNSA. The CDR3 has 16 amino acids.

This clone was detected once. The chain employs TRBV28 and TRBJ1-6; tentative D call: TRBD1 (5 bases). CDR1 and CDR2 (germline): MDHEN, SYDVKM. Trimming took 1 base from V and 11 from J, leaving 12 bases between them. The CDR3 sequence is 14 residues long. CDR3 residues: CASSLLDTRTPLHF. CDR3 DNA: TGTGCCAGCAGTTTATTGGACACCAGGACACCCCTCCACTTT.

This clone was seen a handful of times. The chain links TRBV7-9 to TRBJ2-7, with TRBD1 identical over 8 bases. V shed 5 bases, J shed 2 bases, and the junction held 8 bases outside the gene matches. From germline, CDR1 is SEHNR and CDR2 FQNEAQ (reference sequence). There are 15 residues in the CDR3. The CDR3 loop is CASSRGGTGPYEQYF. Here the CDR3 DNA reads TGTGCCAGCAGCCGGGGCGGGACAGGACCCTACGAGCAGTACTTC. The full variable domain, in which reference TRBV7-9 and TRBJ2-7 provide the parts outside the CDR3, is DTGVSQNPRHKITKRGQNVTFRCDPISEHNRLYWYRQTLGQGPEFLTYFQNEAQLEKSRLLSDRFSAERPKGSFSTLEIQRTEQGDSAMYLCASSRGGTGPYEQYFGPGTRLTVT.

The rearrangement uses TRBV7-9 and TRBJ2-4, with D perhaps matching TRBD1 (6 bases). Germline CDR1 is SEHNR and CDR2 is FQNEAQ (reference sequence). Trimming pared 5 bases from V and 6 bases from J, leaving 8 bases between. CDR3 length: 12 residues. CDR3 coding DNA: TGTGCCAGCAGCCGAGGGGGAAACATTCAGTACTTC. Encoded protein: CASSRGGNIQYF.

The V call is TRBV11-2, the J call TRBJ2-3, with TRBD2 matching over 7 bases. Germline assignment: CDR1 SGHAT and CDR2 FQNNGV. The CDR3 runs 15 residues. The junction had 9 bases not matched to a gene; V was cut back by 5 bases and J by 4 bases. CDR3 DNA: TGTGCCAGCAGCGGACTAGGGGACGTGGCAGATACGCAGTATTTT. Its translation: CASSGLGDVADTQYF.